These 14 T cell receptor beta chains were sequenced from one sample in a study of metastatic and nonmetastatic thyroid tumors. Ahead of thyroid surgery, no patient had received treatment of any kind. Through MiXCR, TCRdb re-clonotyped the PCR reads. The sample lists 14,000 to 15,000 clones, roughly 25% seen once, with 7.7% in the top ten. The sequencing sample was made of tumor tissue. The source is a female donor with papillary thyroid cancer or a benign thyroid nodule (not recorded which). Some clones in this sample may be carry-over from other donors' samples.

In its sample, this clone is medium-sized. The CDR3 loop reads CAIWSGGPSNEQFF. CDR3 nucleotides: TGTGCCATCTGGTCGGGAGGGCCAAGTAATGAGCAGTTCTTC. The rearrangement joins TRBV10-3 to TRBJ2-1, with 8 positions matching TRBD2. V trimming: 8 bases; J trimming: 7 bases; junction bases outside the gene matches: 10. The CDR3 loop spans 14 amino acids. Germline CDR1 is ENHRY and CDR2 is SYGVKD.

Comments on this clone: The junction departs from the called germline gene at one end, perhaps through a read error. CDR3 residues: CDSSFLRPGQGANVMTF. Here the CDR3 DNA reads TGTGACAGCAGTTTTCTGCGGCCGGGGCAAGGGGCCAACGTCATGACTTTC. This chain links TRBV27 with TRBJ2-6; D tentatively reads TRBD1 or TRBD2 (5 bases each). CDR1 MNHEY and CDR2 SMNVEV come from the germline V gene (reference sequence). The CDR3 is 17 amino acids.

As for this clone: The junction and the germline gene differ at one end; a read error may be behind it. The genes are TRBV11-2 and TRBJ2-7; tentatively, D is TRBD1 or TRBD2 (7 bases each). The length of the CDR3 is 15 residues. Germline lookup yields CDR1 SGHAT and CDR2 FQNNGV. CDR3 coding DNA: TGTACCAGCAGCTTAGACTCCCGACAGGGAGGGGAGCAGTACTTC. It is translated as CTSSLDSRQGGEQYF.

In its sample, this clone was seen a few times. This rearrangement joins TRBV6-2 or TRBV6-3 to TRBJ2-7; 12 nucleotides align to TRBD2. In germline, CDR1 is MNHEY, CDR2 SVGEGT. The CDR3 sequence is 15 residues long. Germline trimming cut 6 bases from V and 1 base from J; bases unmatched to any gene: 4. The CDR3, as DNA: TGTGCCAGCAGAAGACTAGCGGGAGAGTCCTACGAGCAGTACTTC. The encoded protein is CASRRLAGESYEQYF.

The genes are TRBV19 and TRBJ2-3; TRBD1 aligns across 8 bases. The V and J ends lost 5 bases and 4 bases, in that order; junction bases with no gene match: 8. The CDR3 is 15 residues long. Germline CDR1 and CDR2: LNHDA and SQIVND (reference sequence). CDR3 in DNA: TGTGCCAGTAGTTACCGCTCGGGACAGGCAGATACGCAGTATTTT. Translating it yields CASSYRSGQADTQYF.

This clone was detected ten times or more. Compared with germline, one end of the junction differs, possibly owing to a read error. J is TRBJ2-3 and V is TRBV9; D unclear. The CDR3 consists of 8 residues. The germline V gene encodes CDR1 SGDLS and CDR2 YYNGEE. CDR3 amino acids: CASSPSPF. The CDR3 nucleotides are TGTGCCAGCAGCCCCTCCCCCTTT. Complete variable domain (other parts from reference TRBV9 and TRBJ2-3): DSGVTQTPKHLITATGQRVTLRCSPRSGDLSVYWYQQSLDQGLQFLIQYYNGEERAKGNILERFSAQQFPDLHSELNLSSLELGDSALYFCASSPSPFGPGTRLTVL.

This clone was detected many times. CDR3 DNA: TGTGCCAGCAGTTCAGCGGGCCCCAACACCGGGGAGCTGTTTTTT. Protein: CASSSAGPNTGELFF. This chain connects TRBV12-3 or TRBV12-4 to TRBJ2-2, with D possibly being TRBD2 (6 bases). The CDR3 loop spans 15 amino acids. V was clipped by 4 bases and J by 2 bases, with 11 bases between them.

This clone is classed as medium-sized (0.01 to 0.1%). The chain couples TRBV27 to TRBJ1-3; D gene unclear. Germline CDR1 and CDR2: MNHEY and SMNVEV (reference sequence). The CDR3 runs 12 residues. The V and J ends lost 5 bases and 4 bases respectively, with 6 bases between them. Here the CDR3 DNA reads TGTGCCAGCAGTCTCTTCGGAAACACCATATATTTT. Protein sequence: CASSLFGNTIYF.

This clone was seen ten or more times. The chain uses TRBV20-1 and TRBJ2-7; TRBD2 is a possible D gene (6 bases). V lost 1 base to trimming and J lost 0 bases, with 16 bases between them. CDR3 length equals 16 residues. Germline lookup yields CDR1 DFQATT and CDR2 SNEGSKA (reference sequence). The CDR3 loop is CSARAPGGVSSYEQYF. CDR3 nucleotides: TGCAGTGCTAGAGCCCCGGGCGGGGTTAGCTCCTACGAGCAGTACTTC.

This clone counts as medium-sized. The rearrangement joins TRBV6-1 to TRBJ1-2; D is unresolved. Germline V gene sequence: CDR1 MNHNS, CDR2 SASEGT. Trimming removed 3 bases at V and 0 bases at J, with 5 bases between. The length of the CDR3 is 13 residues. CDR3: CASSERANYGYTF. The CDR3 region has the DNA TGTGCCAGCAGTGAGAGGGCTAACTATGGCTACACCTTC.

The table lists this clone with a few counts. An end of the junction does not agree with germline; a read error may underlie this. This rearrangement joins TRBV28 to TRBJ2-7, with 8 bases aligning to TRBD2. The CDR3 contains 15 residues. In germline, CDR1 is MDHEN, CDR2 SYDVKM. CDR3 region: CASSIIAGSPYEKYF. The DNA for the CDR3 is TGTGCCAGCAGTATAATAGCGGGAAGTCCCTACGAGAAGTACTTC.

The chain has TRBV20-1 and TRBJ2-3; D assignment may be TRBD1 or TRBD2 (5 bases each). The CDR3 covers 13 residues. Germline V CDR1 and CDR2: DFQATT, SNEGSKA (reference sequence). Deletions cut 5 bases from V and 2 bases from J, with 11 bases between. The CDR3 spells CSAHEGPTDTQYF. The DNA for the CDR3 is TGCAGTGCTCATGAGGGGCCCACAGATACGCAGTATTTT.

The genes are TRBV7-8 and TRBJ1-1; D gene uncertain. This CDR3 spans 14 amino acids. V lost 5 bases and J 0 bases, leaving 10 bases between the germline ends. The germline V gene has CDR1 SGHVS and CDR2 FQNEAQ. CDR3 sequence: CASSPMTMNTEAFF. The CDR3 DNA follows: TGTGCCAGCAGCCCGATGACCATGAACACTGAAGCTTTCTTT.

There are many counts of this clone. The sample carries other DNA sequences with the same CDR3. The chain has TRBV5-1 and TRBJ2-7, with 8 positions matching TRBD2. V was pared by 4 bases and J by 2 bases, with 8 bases of the junction left unmatched. CDR1 is SGHRS and CDR2 is YFSETQ in the germline V gene. The CDR3 runs to 15 residues. The CDR3 DNA is TGCGCCAGCAGCCCCGGACTAGCTGGAACCTACGAGCAGTACTTC. This translates into CASSPGLAGTYEQYF.